The rows below give T cell receptor beta chains drawn from one sample of a study of T cell changes during pregnancy in multiple sclerosis. Only in-frame clones appear in the TCRdb table, and some are missing; sequencing was by immunoSEQ multiplex PCR. The sample includes 30,000 to 45,000 clones, 89% seen only once; the top ten take approximately 11%. This specimen was CD8+ T cells from peripheral blood mononuclear cells, taken in the third trimester of pregnancy. The receptors here all came from a female donor with multiple sclerosis, enrolled in a pregnancy study. The CDR3 runs from the conserved cysteine through the conserved F or W. The order of the fields is CDR3 length, J gene, V gene, clone size, D gene, CDR3 DNA, CDR3 protein. The D gene is left open where the match is weak. Rows give clone size only sometimes, using once, few, many, or a class for an expanded clone.

13,TRBJ1-2,TRBV29-1,.,TRBD1,TGCAGCGCAACAGGGGGGAGTGCTTATGGCTACACCTTC,CSATGGSAYGYTF
13,TRBJ2-7,TRBV27,.,.,TGTGCCAGCAGTTTAGGCGGCTCCTACGAGCAGTACTTC,CASSLGGSYEQYF
17,TRBJ2-3,TRBV9,.,.,TGTGCCAGCAGCCCCCGGGAAGCGGTAGTAGGGACAGATACGCAGTATTTT,CASSPREAVVGTDTQYF
23,TRBJ1-3,TRBV6-4,.,TRBD1,TGTGCCAGCAGTGACTCTAGGACACGGTATCGGACAGGGCTATACTTCTCTGGAAACACCATATATTTT,CASSDSRTRYRTGLYFSGNTIYF
14,TRBJ1-2,TRBV21-1,.,.,TGTGCCAGCAGAAGGACAGGGGGTGCCGATGGCTACACCTTC,CASRRTGGADGYTF
15,TRBJ2-7,TRBV7-9,once,.,TGTGCCAGCAGCTTAGAAGCGACGGAGGGTCAAGAGCAGTACTTC,CASSLEATEGQEQYF
15,TRBJ2-1,TRBV4-2,.,TRBD2,TGTGCCAGCACCCGGGAGGTAGCTTACCCCAATGAGCAGTTCTTC,CASTREVAYPNEQFF
12,TRBJ2-7,TRBV28,.,TRBD1,TGTGCCAGCGAGAGGGACAGGGATGGGCAGTACTTC,CASERDRDGQYF
15,TRBJ2-7,TRBV7-9,once,TRBD1,TGTGCCAGCAGCTTAACGAAAACAGGGGACTACGAGCAGTACTTC,CASSLTKTGDYEQYF
12,TRBJ2-7,TRBV27,.,.,TGTGCCACCTCCCAGGGCCCCAACGAGCAGTACTTC,CATSQGPNEQYF
11,TRBJ2-1,TRBV27,.,.,TGTGCCAGCAGCCTCAACAGGGAGCAGTTCTTC,CASSLNREQFF
15,TRBJ2-1,TRBV7-3,once,TRBD2,TGTGCCAGCAGCTTAACGGGGGGGGGTTCCGATGAGCAGTTCTTC,CASSLTGGGSDEQFF
12,TRBJ1-1,TRBV27,few,.,TGTGCCAGCAGTCTAACAGGGACTGAAGCTTTCTTT,CASSLTGTEAFF
14,TRBJ1-2,TRBV30,.,.,TGTGCCTGGAGTCTGAACAGGGTCAACTATGGCTACACCTTC,CAWSLNRVNYGYTF
16,TRBJ1-5,TRBV14,.,TRBD1,TGTGCCAGCAGCCAACGAGACAGGGACAGGGCCAAGCCCCAGCATTTT,CASSQRDRDRAKPQHF
17,TRBJ2-3,TRBV18,.,TRBD2,TGTGCCAGCTCACCACCTATTAGCGGGGGGCCCACAGATACGCAGTATTTT,CASSPPISGGPTDTQYF
12,TRBJ2-7,TRBV5-1,.,.,TGCGCCAGCAGCTCCCCTCCCTACGAGCAGTACTTC,CASSSPPYEQYF
13,TRBJ2-5,TRBV7-9,.,.,TGTGCCAGCAGCTTAGTGTTACAAGAGACCCAGTACTTC,CASSLVLQETQYF
15,TRBJ2-1,TRBV7-9,.,TRBD2,TGTGCCAGCAGCTTTTTAGCGGGGGCCATCAATGAGCAGTTCTTC,CASSFLAGAINEQFF
12,TRBJ2-1,TRBV5-1,.,.,TGCGCCAGCAGCTTGGCTCTCAATGAGCAGTTCTTC,CASSLALNEQFF
13,TRBJ2-7,TRBV6-1,.,TRBD1,TGTGCCAGCGGGACAGGGGGGTACTACGAGCAGTACTTC,CASGTGGYYEQYF
15,TRBJ2-3,TRBV9,.,TRBD2,TGTGCCAGCAGTCCGAGGAGCGGGGGCCCAGATACGCAGTATTTT,CASSPRSGGPDTQYF
15,TRBJ2-3,TRBV9,.,TRBD2,TGTGCCACAAGCTCGGGACTAGCGAACACAGATACGCAGTATTTT,CATSSGLANTDTQYF
15,TRBJ2-3,TRBV6-1,.,TRBD2,TGTGCCAGCAGTGAACAAGCGGGAGGTACAGATACGCAGTATTTT,CASSEQAGGTDTQYF
16,TRBJ2-1,TRBV7-9,.,TRBD2,TGTGCCAGCAGCGGGGAGGGACTAGCGGGAGTTAATGAGCAGTTCTTC,CASSGEGLAGVNEQFF
16,TRBJ2-3,TRBV18,.,TRBD2,TGTGCCAGCTCACCGGACGGGACTACTGGCGCAGATACGCAGTATTTT,CASSPDGTTGADTQYF
15,TRBJ2-1,TRBV9,.,TRBD2,TGTGCCAGCAGCTCAGGCGGGGGGGCGTACAATGAGCAGTTCTTC,CASSSGGGAYNEQFF
15,TRBJ2-1,TRBV9,.,TRBD2,TGTGCCAGCAGCCTTACTAGCGGGGTAAGGGATGAGCAGTTCTTC,CASSLTSGVRDEQFF
14,TRBJ1-1,TRBV6-1,.,.,TGTGCCAGCAGTGTTCACAGCATGAACACTGAAGCTTTCTTT,CASSVHSMNTEAFF
15,TRBJ1-1,TRBV27,.,TRBD1,TGTGCCAGCAGTTTAATGGGACAGGGCCGTCCTGAAGCTTTCTTT,CASSLMGQGRPEAFF
13,TRBJ2-1,TRBV6-1,once,.,TGTGCCAGCAGTGACGGGACTCGACGATCGGAGTTCTTC,CASSDGTRRSEFF
12,TRBJ1-1,TRBV30,.,.,TGTGCCTGGAGCACGATGGGGCCTGAAGCTTTCTTT,CAWSTMGPEAFF
16,TRBJ2-2,TRBV4-1,.,TRBD2,TGCGCCAGCAGCCACTCTAGCGGGGGGAACACCGGGGAGCTGTTTTTT,CASSHSSGGNTGELFF
14,TRBJ2-5,TRBV27,.,.,TGTGCCAGCAGTCAAAGAAGGGGTCTCGAGACCCAGTACTTC,CASSQRRGLETQYF
22,TRBJ1-6,TRBV27,.,.,TGTGCCAGCAGCTTCAACCCCACCGACTTTTTCGACAGGACGATCCCAAATTCACCCCTCCACTTT,CASSFNPTDFFDRTIPNSPLHF
11,TRBJ2-7,TRBV6-5,.,.,TGTGCCAGCAGTTACCCCCCAGAGCAGTACTTC,CASSYPPEQYF
14,TRBJ1-6,TRBV5-6,.,.,TGTGCCAGCAGCTTTCAGGGGATGAATTCACCCCTCCACTTT,CASSFQGMNSPLHF
16,TRBJ2-1,TRBV4-2,.,.,TGTGCCAGCAGCCAAGTTGCGCGGGGAGGTAAGAATGAGCAGTTCTTC,CASSQVARGGKNEQFF
16,TRBJ2-5,TRBV7-2,.,TRBD2,TGTGCCAGCAGCTTCGGGACACTAGCGGGTAGGGAGACCCAGTACTTC,CASSFGTLAGRETQYF
13,TRBJ2-7,TRBV7-6,once,TRBD1,TGTGCCAGCAGCCCTACAGGGGGCTACGAGCAGTACTTC,CASSPTGGYEQYF
13,TRBJ1-1,TRBV9,.,.,TGTGCCAGCAGCGTAGCAGGGAACACTGAAGCTTTCTTT,CASSVAGNTEAFF
13,TRBJ2-4,TRBV27,.,TRBD1,TGTGCCAGCAGCAGCAGACAGGGGAACATTCAGTACTTC,CASSSRQGNIQYF
17,TRBJ1-2,TRBV7-2,.,TRBD1,TGTGCCAGCAGCTTAGTGGCCGGGACAGGGGCACCCTATGGCTACACCTTC,CASSLVAGTGAPYGYTF
14,TRBJ1-1,TRBV29-1,few,TRBD1,TGCAGCGCCTCACAGGGGGCCGGGAACACTGAAGCTTTCTTT,CSASQGAGNTEAFF
17,TRBJ2-1,TRBV5-6,.,.,TGTGCCAGCAGATTCTACCAAGACCAGGGGCTCGGGAATGAGCAGTTCTTC,CASRFYQDQGLGNEQFF
15,TRBJ2-5,TRBV7-2,once,TRBD2,TGTGCCAGCAGCGCCGTGGGAGGGCCGGGAGAGACCCAGTACTTC,CASSAVGGPGETQYF
18,TRBJ1-3,TRBV4-3,.,.,TGCGCCAGCAGCCAAGATCCGTATATAACTAGCTCTGGAAACACCATATATTTT,CASSQDPYITSSGNTIYF
15,TRBJ2-1,TRBV6-1,.,TRBD2,TGTGCCAGCTCCAGACTAGCGGAGCTCTACAATGAGCAGTTCTTC,CASSRLAELYNEQFF
15,TRBJ2-3,TRBV11-2,once,TRBD1,TGTGCCAGCAGCTACCGGGACAGGGACACAGATACGCAGTATTTT,CASSYRDRDTDTQYF
14,TRBJ1-2,TRBV6-1,.,.,TGTGCCAGCAGTGAATACGAGGGTAACTATGGCTACACCTTC,CASSEYEGNYGYTF
15,TRBJ1-4,TRBV7-9,.,TRBD1,TGTGCCAGCAGCTTAGTCCGACAGGGCAATGAAAAACTGTTTTTT,CASSLVRQGNEKLFF
15,TRBJ2-7,TRBV9,.,TRBD2,TGTGCCAGCAGCCGGGGAGGGGAGGGTTTCTACGAGCAGTACTTC,CASSRGGEGFYEQYF
13,TRBJ1-1,TRBV9,.,.,TGTGCCAGCAGCGTAGGGGCAGGCTCTGAAGCTTTCTTT,CASSVGAGSEAFF
13,TRBJ2-5,TRBV19,.,.,TGTGCCAGTAGTTTTAGTGGGCCAGAGACCCAGTACTTC,CASSFSGPETQYF